The 15 T cell receptor beta chains presented below share a single source sample, sequenced in a study of T-cell reconstitution after alpha-beta-depleted transplantation in children. Unique molecular identifiers were incorporated when the TCRbeta library was constructed. Via MiXCR, TCRdb re-called the PCR reads, giving one row per CDR3 protein. The data contain about 200,000 distinct CDR3 sequences, about 7% of them seen just once; the ten biggest clones take up 5.5% to 6.5%. The source was PBMCs, collected before TCRalphabeta/CD19-depleted stem cell transplant. These receptors came from a boy younger than 10 with acute lymphoblastic leukemia, due to receive a stem cell transplant.

This clonotype showed up just a few times. This chain connects TRBV6-2 or TRBV6-3 to TRBJ2-1, with 8 nucleotides matching TRBD1. J gave up 6 bases and V 6 bases, and 7 bases lay outside the gene matches. In germline, CDR1 is MNHEY, CDR2 SVGEGT. The CDR3 covers 14 residues. As DNA, the CDR3 is TGTGCCAGCAGCCGACAGGGGAGTCGCAATGAGCAGTTCTTC. The encoded protein is CASSRQGSRNEQFF.

This chain uses TRBV11-1 with TRBJ2-3, with 14 positions matching TRBD2. This CDR3 comprises 18 residues. The germline V gene has CDR1 SGHAT and CDR2 FQDESV (reference sequence). J was trimmed by 7 bases and V by 5 bases; bases with no gene match: 14. The CDR3 coding sequence is TGTGCCAGCAGCCCTGATACCGGGACTAGCGGGAGTTCTAATACGCAGTATTTT. This sequence encodes CASSPDTGTSGSSNTQYF.

This clonotype was detected many times. The V gene is TRBV2, the J gene TRBJ2-7; no clear D. Trimming pared 2 bases from V and 0 bases from J, leaving 8 bases between. This CDR3 region has 14 residues. CDR1 is SNHLY and CDR2 is FYNNEI in the germline V gene. The CDR3 region has the DNA TGTGCCAGCAGTGAAAAACAGAACTCCTACGAGCAGTACTTC. Its translation: CASSEKQNSYEQYF. Full variable domain (remainder filled in from reference TRBV2 and TRBJ2-7): EPEVTQTPSHQVTQMGQEVILRCVPISNHLYFYWYRQILGQKVEFLVSFYNNEISEKSEIFDDQFSVERPDGSNFTLKIRSTKLEDSAMYFCASSEKQNSYEQYFGPGTRLTVT.

This clonotype was observed at least ten times. The chain links TRBV7-2 to TRBJ2-3, with a tentative D call TRBD2 (5 bases). Trimming removed 2 bases from V and 3 bases from J, with 18 bases in between. The CDR3 contains 17 residues. In germline, CDR1 is SGHTA, CDR2 FQGNSA. As DNA, the CDR3 is TGTGCCAGCAGCTTACGAGGTGCGGCGACTAAGACAGATACGCAGTATTTT. Its protein product is CASSLRGAATKTDTQYF.

The V gene is TRBV5-4, the J gene TRBJ2-7; 9 bases align to TRBD1. The CDR3 is 15 residues long. In germline, CDR1 is SGHNT, CDR2 YYREEE (reference sequence). V trimming: 3 bases; J trimming: 5 bases; junction bases outside the gene matches: 9. CDR3 sequence reads: CASSSLGQGLHEQYF. CDR3 coding DNA: TGTGCCAGCAGCTCACTGGGACAGGGTCTTCACGAGCAGTACTTC. The whole variable domain, remainder taken from reference TRBV5-4 and TRBJ2-7, is ETGVTQSPTHLIKTRGQQVTLRCSSQSGHNTVSWYQQALGQGPQFIFQYYREEENGRGNFPPRFSGLQFPNYSSELNVNALELDDSALYLCASSSLGQGLHEQYFGPGTRLTVT.

This clonotype was found many times. V gene TRBV20-1 combines with J gene TRBJ1-3, with a possible D match to TRBD1 (5 bases). Germline V gene sequence: CDR1 DFQATT, CDR2 SNEGSKA (reference sequence). The CDR3 length is 16 residues. The V end was cut by 0 bases, the J end by 8 bases, with 20 bases between. CDR3 region: CSARDSRAGKHDTIYF. In nucleotides, the CDR3 is TGCAGTGCTAGAGATTCGCGCGCAGGGAAGCACGACACCATATATTTT.

The V call is TRBV6-2 or TRBV6-3, the J call TRBJ2-5; D is tentatively TRBD1 or TRBD2 (5 bases each). The CDR3 is 13 residues long. The V end lost 4 bases, the J end lost 5 bases, and 11 bases lay between the germline ends. CDR1 MNHEY and CDR2 SVGEGT come from the germline V gene. The CDR3 DNA sequence: TGTGCCAGCAGTTCCGGGACGGTCGAGACCCAGTACTTC. Protein product: CASSSGTVETQYF.

This clonotype has a handful of counts. The rearrangement uses TRBV6-5 and TRBJ2-7; the D gene is possibly TRBD1 (5 bases). Trimming took 0 bases from V and 11 from J, leaving 17 bases between them. Per germline, CDR1 MNHEY and CDR2 SVGAGI. The CDR3 has 14 amino acids. The CDR3 region is CASSYSSVAKGEYF. In nucleotides, the CDR3 is TGTGCCAGCAGTTACTCTTCGGTCGCAAAAGGGGAGTACTTC.

This clonotype was counted a few times. The chain links TRBV6-2 or TRBV6-3 to TRBJ2-2, with a tentative D call TRBD1 (5 bases). With 5 bases removed from V and 6 bases from J, the gap between germline ends came to 7 bases. Germline assignment: CDR1 MNHEY and CDR2 SVGEGT. This CDR3 has 12 residues. The CDR3 coding sequence is TGTGCCAGCAGTCCAGGGTCCGGGGAGCTGTTTTTT. Amino acid sequence: CASSPGSGELFF.

This clonotype was counted at least ten times. This chain links TRBV4-3 with TRBJ2-1; D ambiguous. Germline CDR1 LGHNA, CDR2 YSLEER. This CDR3 contains 13 residues. V lost 1 base, J lost 10 bases, and 11 bases lay in between. CDR3 bases: TGCGCCAGCAGCCAAGTAGGCATGAGCGAGCAGTTCTTC. The encoded protein is CASSQVGMSEQFF.

This clonotype was recorded at least ten times. The V and J genes are TRBV7-2 and TRBJ2-5; D gene ambiguous. CDR1 and CDR2 (germline): SGHTA, FQGNSA. CDR3 size: 13 residues. V was shortened by 1 base and J by 5 bases, with 8 bases between the two germline ends. CDR3 amino acids: CASSLGARETQYF. The CDR3 coding sequence is TGTGCCAGCAGCTTAGGAGCGCGGGAGACCCAGTACTTC.

In this sample, this clonotype turned up many times. This chain links TRBV11-2 with TRBJ2-1; D is uncertain. V was trimmed by 4 bases and J by 2 bases, leaving 9 bases between them. This CDR3 is built from 14 residues. CDR1 and CDR2 from the germline V gene are SGHAT and FQNNGV. CDR3 loop: CASSWTAAYNEQFF. The CDR3 bases are TGTGCCAGCAGCTGGACGGCCGCCTACAATGAGCAGTTCTTC.

This clonotype was counted at least ten times. The chain links TRBV28 to TRBJ1-3; 7 nucleotides agree with TRBD1. V lost 3 bases, J lost 4 bases, and 9 bases stayed unmatched. Germline lookup yields CDR1 MDHEN and CDR2 SYDVKM. There are 16 residues in the CDR3. CDR3 sequence (DNA): TGTGCCAGCAGTTTGACGTCCACAGGGGTCGGAAACACCATATATTTT. Its translation is CASSLTSTGVGNTIYF. Based on the CDR3 plus reference TRBV28 and TRBJ1-3, the full variable domain is DVKVTQSSRYLVKRTGEKVFLECVQDMDHENMFWYRQDPGLGLRLIYFSYDVKMKEKGDIPEGYSVSREKKERFSLILESASTNQTSMYLCASSLTSTGVGNTIYFGEGSWLTVV.

This clonotype occurred many times. This chain links TRBV7-2 with TRBJ1-4; D gene uncertain. The length of the CDR3 is 14 residues. The germline gives CDR1 SGHTA, CDR2 FQGNSA. V shed 6 bases and J shed 3 bases, with 11 bases lying between them. The CDR3 spells CASSLKRANEKLFF. The CDR3 DNA is TGTGCCAGCAGTTTAAAGCGGGCTAATGAAAAACTGTTTTTT.

This clonotype was counted at least ten times. This chain uses TRBV20-1 with TRBJ2-7, with a tentative D call TRBD2 (7 bases). The CDR3 covers 14 residues. Per germline, CDR1 DFQATT and CDR2 SNEGSKA (reference sequence). V was clipped by 7 bases and J by 1 base, with 17 bases between them. The CDR3 loop reads CSVVPGGPSYEQYF. The CDR3 DNA follows: TGCAGTGTTGTTCCGGGGGGCCCATCCTACGAGCAGTACTTC.